The text below deals with one T cell receptor (delta chain). This clone has only a few counts. It has no known antigen specificity. Base qualities are not recorded, but no much larger clone differs from it by a single base. V trim: 3 bases; J trim: 1 base; unmatched bases: 28. CDR1 TVYSNPD and CDR2 GDNSRS were looked up in the germline V gene (reference sequence). Measured from the cysteine to the phenylalanine, the CDR3 is 22 residues long. The DNA shown is the 66-base CDR3, in frame from base 1. Sequencing used an Illumina MiSeq. With CATT, TCRdb called clones again from the public reads; duplicate DNA rows were later joined. The sample has about a thousand delta-chain clones on record, roughly 0.8% of them singletons. The top ten hold roughly 31% of the sample. The data originate from a study of gamma-delta chains in newborns, infants, children (dated by TCRdb to about 2019). About the study as a whole: According to the study title, microbial exposure causes polyclonal expansion of innate gammadelta T cells right after birth. How innate gammadelta T cell populations in human newborns were shaped by microbial exposure immediately after birth was investigated in the study.

Source material: blood. The chain is assembled from TRDV3 and TRDJ1; 11 bases in the junction line up with TRDD3. The clonotype was recovered from a child in good health. The CDR3 here reads CALRPSSRISVLGDKGTDKLIF. The sequence in DNA is TGTGCCTTGAGGCCTTCGTCTAGAATTTCAGTACTGGGGGATAAGGGCACCGATAAACTCATCTTT.